The rows below give T cell receptor beta chains drawn from one sample of a study of T cells after yellow fever vaccination. From the 5' RACE reads, TCRdb called clonotypes with MiXCR, one entry per CDR3 protein. The table records hundreds of thousands of distinct CDR3 sequences, roughly 6.2% of them present only once. Sample: PBMCs, taken 5 days after the yellow fever booster vaccination. The receptors come from a young man who received the YFV17D yellow fever vaccine. CDR3s include the opening cysteine and the closing phenylalanine or tryptophan. D genes are given only for firm matches. The size field is filled for only some rows; it gives once, few, many or a size class.

D	size	V	J	CDR3	DNA
TRBD2	many	TRBV6-1	TRBJ2-1	CASRTDGGVYNEQFF	TGTGCCAGCAGGACGGACGGGGGGGTCTACAATGAGCAGTTCTTC
-	few	TRBV29-1	TRBJ1-1	CSVDGGVSTEAFF	TGCAGCGTTGATGGGGGAGTGAGCACTGAAGCTTTCTTT
-	-	TRBV23-1	TRBJ2-7	CASVQGLWCGEQYF	TGCGCCAGCGTACAGGGCCTTTGGTGTGGCGAGCAGTACTTC
TRBD2	few	TRBV5-5	TRBJ2-3	CASSFTSGRADTQYF	TGTGCCAGCAGCTTTACTAGCGGGAGAGCAGATACGCAGTATTTT
-	-	TRBV5-1	TRBJ2-2	CASRLTTGPGELFF	TGCGCCAGCAGGCTCACCACAGGCCCCGGGGAGCTGTTTTTT
-	many	TRBV19	TRBJ1-2	CASSVPGEGYTF	TGTGCCAGTAGTGTCCCCGGGGAAGGCTACACCTTC
-	many	TRBV24-1	TRBJ1-2	CATSDPGRGEGYTF	TGTGCCACCAGTGATCCAGGGAGAGGAGAAGGCTACACCTTC
TRBD1	-	TRBV20-1	TRBJ1-2	CSAPRGQGDYGYTF	TGCAGTGCTCCTCGGGGACAGGGAGACTATGGCTACACCTTC
-	-	TRBV5-1	TRBJ2-1	CASSFAASSYNEQFF	TGCGCCAGCAGCTTCGCGGCGAGCTCCTACAATGAGCAGTTCTTC
TRBD1	-	TRBV7-2	TRBJ1-2	CASSLTTGGPSGGYTF	TGTGCCAGCAGCTTAACGACAGGGGGGCCGTCTGGTGGCTACACCTTC
-	-	TRBV4-3	TRBJ2-7	CASSQDHAASYEQYF	TGCGCCAGCAGCCAAGATCACGCAGCCTCCTACGAGCAGTACTTC
-	few	TRBV6-1	TRBJ2-3	CASTPVDPTDTQYF	TGTGCCAGCACCCCAGTGGATCCAACAGATACGCAGTATTTT
TRBD2	-	TRBV20-1	TRBJ2-5	CSARVSGRETQYF	TGCAGTGCTAGGGTTAGCGGGAGGGAGACCCAGTACTTC
-	many	TRBV27	TRBJ2-1	CASSPTRGDEQFF	TGTGCCAGCAGTCCTACGCGGGGAGATGAGCAGTTCTTC
-	few	TRBV19	TRBJ2-5	CASSRDRLGQETQYF	TGTGCCAGTAGTAGAGACAGGCTAGGGCAAGAGACCCAGTACTTC
-	-	TRBV20-1	TRBJ1-3	CSAREGSDLGNTIYF	TGCAGTGCTAGAGAGGGTAGTGATCTCGGAAACACCATATATTTT
-	-	TRBV18	TRBJ2-2	CASSLTGRGTGELFF	TGTGCCAGCTCACTAACGGGACGGGGGACCGGGGAGCTGTTTTTT
-	many	TRBV12-3/TRBV12-4	TRBJ2-1	CASGPEGHEQFF	TGTGCCAGCGGGCCCGAGGGACATGAGCAGTTCTTC
-	-	TRBV30	TRBJ1-5	CAWTVGESQPQHF	TGTGCCTGGACGGTAGGGGAGAGCCAGCCCCAGCATTTT
TRBD2	many	TRBV2	TRBJ2-3	CASSEALRSAQGLVGTDTQYF	TGTGCCAGCAGTGAAGCGCTTCGGAGCGCACAAGGACTAGTAGGTACAGATACGCAGTATTTT
-	few	TRBV29-1	TRBJ1-2	CSATDRYNYGYTF	TGCAGCGCGACGGACAGATATAACTATGGCTACACCTTC
TRBD1	few	TRBV7-2	TRBJ2-5	CASSTGQGGQETQYF	TGTGCCAGCAGCACTGGACAGGGTGGTCAGGAGACCCAGTACTTC
TRBD1	-	TRBV3-1	TRBJ2-2	CASRIQGGELFF	TGTGCCAGCAGAATACAGGGGGGGGAGCTGTTTTTT
TRBD2	-	TRBV7-9	TRBJ2-1	CASRRRLAVGDEQFF	TGTGCCAGCAGACGACGACTAGCGGTGGGGGATGAGCAGTTCTTC
-	-	TRBV7-6	TRBJ2-3	CASSSRPRTDTQYF	TGTGCCAGCAGCTCTAGACCCAGGACAGATACGCAGTATTTT
-	many	TRBV6-1	TRBJ2-7	CASRQSRASTSSYEQYF	TGTGCCAGCAGACAAAGCCGGGCCTCAACCAGCTCCTACGAGCAGTACTTC
-	few	TRBV4-3	TRBJ1-2	CASSPIQGQGYTF	TGCGCCAGCAGCCCAATCCAAGGACAAGGCTACACCTTC
TRBD2	-	TRBV20-1	TRBJ2-5	CSAPGTARTSERETQYF	TGCAGTGCTCCCGGGACCGCCCGGACTAGCGAGAGGGAGACCCAGTACTTC
TRBD2	few	TRBV29-1	TRBJ2-3	CSALAGGTRDTDTQYF	TGCAGCGCACTAGCGGGAGGGACTCGGGACACAGATACGCAGTATTTT
TRBD2	many	TRBV20-1	TRBJ2-1	CSAFLAGVFDEQFF	TGCAGTGCTTTTCTAGCGGGAGTGTTCGATGAGCAGTTCTTC
-	many	TRBV28	TRBJ2-2	CASMVANTGELFF	TGTGCCAGCATGGTTGCAAACACCGGGGAGCTGTTTTTT
TRBD2	few	TRBV6-2/TRBV6-3	TRBJ2-1	CASSLGTREDF	TGTGCCAGCAGTCTCGGGACTAGGGAGGACTTC
-	few	TRBV5-1	TRBJ2-1	CASSPGGNSYNEQFF	TGCGCCAGCAGCCCCGGGGGTAACTCCTACAATGAGCAGTTCTTC
TRBD2	many	TRBV30	TRBJ2-1	CAWSLAGERYNEQFF	TGTGCCTGGAGTCTAGCGGGAGAGAGGTACAATGAGCAGTTCTTC
TRBD2	-	TRBV27	TRBJ2-1	CASSWSGSGRDEQFF	TGTGCCAGCAGTTGGTCCGGATCGGGGAGGGATGAGCAGTTCTTC
-	few	TRBV25-1	TRBJ2-1	CASSEPTGSYNEQFF	TGTGCCAGCAGTGAACCCACGGGTTCCTACAATGAGCAGTTCTTC
-	many	TRBV29-1	TRBJ2-3	CSATGIGGDTQYF	TGCAGCGCGACGGGAATTGGGGGAGATACGCAGTATTTT
TRBD1	few	TRBV20-1	TRBJ1-5	CSARDRGPLYSNQPQHF	TGCAGTGCTAGGGACAGGGGACCACTCTATAGCAATCAGCCCCAGCATTTT
-	few	TRBV20-1	TRBJ2-7	CSASDYEQYF	TGCAGTGCTAGTGATTACGAGCAGTACTTC
TRBD2	few	TRBV20-1	TRBJ2-1	CSAILAGGSPYNEQFF	TGCAGTGCTATACTAGCGGGAGGCTCGCCCTACAATGAGCAGTTCTTC
-	few	TRBV29-1	TRBJ1-2	CSVGDRASNYGYTF	TGCAGCGTTGGGGATCGGGCTTCTAACTATGGCTACACCTTC
-	few	TRBV30	TRBJ2-7	CAWSPELGVSSYEQYF	TGTGCCTGGAGCCCCGAATTGGGAGTAAGCTCCTACGAGCAGTACTTC
TRBD1	few	TRBV7-9	TRBJ2-3	CASSARDRLTDTQYF	TGTGCTAGCAGCGCAAGGGACAGACTCACAGATACGCAGTATTTT
TRBD1	few	TRBV5-4	TRBJ2-7	CASSLEDRGREQYF	TGTGCCAGCAGCTTGGAGGACAGGGGGCGCGAGCAGTACTTC
TRBD2	-	TRBV29-1	TRBJ2-3	CSVEGSGTSGREADTQYF	TGCAGCGTTGAGGGCTCCGGGACTAGCGGGAGAGAGGCAGATACGCAGTATTTT
-	many	TRBV12-3/TRBV12-4	TRBJ2-7	CASSPWSGLGYEQYF	TGTGCCAGCAGCCCCTGGTCCGGCTTAGGCTACGAGCAGTACTTC
TRBD2	few	TRBV14	TRBJ2-3	CASSHRTGLALDTQYF	TGTGCCAGCAGCCATCGGACGGGACTAGCATTAGATACGCAGTATTTT